One sample yielded the 26 T cell receptor beta chains listed below, sequenced in a study of metastatic and nonmetastatic thyroid tumors. TCRdb reprocessed the PCR reads via MiXCR. This table holds tens of thousands of clones, under 25% found once. Thyroid surgery had not been preceded by any treatment in any patient. The sequenced sample consisted of blood. Receptors were obtained from a male donor with papillary thyroid cancer or a benign thyroid nodule (not recorded which). Some clones in this sample may be carry-over from other donors' samples.

The chain joins TRBV20-1 to TRBJ1-5, with TRBD1 as a possible D gene (5 bases). The germline V gene encodes CDR1 DFQATT and CDR2 SNEGSKA (reference sequence). This CDR3 comprises 15 residues. V shed 4 bases and J shed 4 bases, with 17 bases lying between them. CDR3 in amino acids: CSAIPSFGANQPQHF. The CDR3 DNA reads TGCAGTGCTATACCCTCCTTTGGGGCGAATCAGCCCCAGCATTTT.

This clone was found a few times. The chain links TRBV11-3 to TRBJ2-7, with 7 bases that match TRBD1. Germline CDR1 reads SGHNT; CDR2 reads YENEEA. The V and J ends lost 5 bases and 1 base, in that order; junction bases with no gene match: 5. The CDR3 runs 14 residues. CDR3 nucleotide sequence: TGTGCCAGCAGCCCTCGGGACAGTTCCTACGAGCAGTACTTC. Amino acids: CASSPRDSSYEQYF.

As regards this clone: The CDR3 carries no conserved terminal phenylalanine or tryptophan, so it likely arises from a read error. The DNA is omitted, as the CDR3 cannot be located on it reliably, and the CDR3 follows TCRdb's listing. The chain is built from TRBV20-1 and TRBJ2-7; the table's D call TRBD2 went unverified against the DNA. The germline V gene has CDR1 DFQATT and CDR2 SNEGSKA (reference sequence). The CDR3 sequence runs 10 residues, both termini included. This chain's CDR3 is CSASVGGLAG.

This clone was detected many times. This chain uses TRBV27 with TRBJ2-2, with 7 bases fitting TRBD2. The CDR3 length is 14 residues. J gave up 4 bases and V 6 bases, and 5 bases lay outside the gene matches. CDR1 and CDR2 from the germline V gene are MNHEY and SMNVEV (reference sequence). CDR3 sequence reads: CASSWGGFTGELFF. CDR3 bases: TGTGCCAGCAGCTGGGGGGGATTCACCGGGGAGCTGTTTTTT.

This clone was observed at least ten times. The chain recombines TRBV20-1 with TRBJ2-1; TRBD2 is a possible D gene (7 bases). Germline CDR1 DFQATT, CDR2 SNEGSKA (reference sequence). The CDR3 contains 14 residues. V was cut by 6 bases and J by 3 bases, with 15 bases left in between. DNA of the CDR3: TGCAGTGCGAGGACCGGGGGGCTCTACAATGAGCAGTTCTTC. It is translated as CSARTGGLYNEQFF.

The V call is TRBV30, the J call TRBJ2-2; D is unresolved. Between the trimmed V and J ends, which lost 1 base and 6 bases, there was a span of 3 bases. The CDR3 totals 11 residues. Germline V gene sequence: CDR1 GTSNPN, CDR2 SVGIG (reference sequence). As DNA, the CDR3 is TGTGCCTGGAGTGAAGCCGGGGAGCTGTTTTTT. Protein: CAWSEAGELFF. The entire variable domain, with the rest obtained from reference TRBV30 and TRBJ2-2, is as follows: SQTIHQWPATLVQPVGSPLSLECTVEGTSNPNLYWYRQAAGRGLQLLFYSVGIGQISSEVPQNLSASRPQDRQFILSSKKLLLSDSGFYLCAWSEAGELFFGEGSRLTVL.

The V call is TRBV6-5, the J call TRBJ1-6, with D uncertain. The CDR3 has 15 residues. Trimming took 4 bases from V and 6 from J, leaving 13 bases between them. Germline CDR1 and CDR2: MNHEY and SVGAGI. The CDR3 coding sequence is TGTGCCAGCAGTTTGAGCCAGTCTCTTAATTCACCCCTCCACTTT. This gives the protein CASSLSQSLNSPLHF.

This clone has just a few counts. The V gene is TRBV28, the J gene TRBJ1-1; D remains unclear. This CDR3 has 15 residues. Trimming pared 7 bases from V and 6 bases from J, leaving 21 bases between. CDR1 and CDR2 from the germline V gene are MDHEN and SYDVKM. CDR3 in amino acids: CASTPPRRRTAEAFF. In DNA, the CDR3 is TGTGCCAGCACCCCCCCGAGGCGGAGGACCGCTGAAGCTTTCTTT. Drawing the rest from reference TRBV28 and TRBJ1-1, the complete variable domain is DVKVTQSSRYLVKRTGEKVFLECVQDMDHENMFWYRQDPGLGLRLIYFSYDVKMKEKGDIPEGYSVSREKKERFSLILESASTNQTSMYLCASTPPRRRTAEAFFGQGTRLTVV.

This clone showed up just a few times. CDR3 protein: CASSEETGGVGFYGYTF. CDR3 nucleotides: TGTGCCAGCAGTGAAGAGACAGGGGGCGTTGGATTCTATGGCTACACCTTC. The chain carries TRBV6-1 and TRBJ1-2; 10 nucleotides align to TRBD1. Per germline, CDR1 MNHNS and CDR2 SASEGT. This CDR3 is built from 17 residues. V dropped 1 base and J dropped 4; count of bases not matched to a gene: 9.

The V and J genes are TRBV20-1 and TRBJ1-1; D might be TRBD1 (6 bases). Deletions cut 4 bases from V and 1 base from J, with 13 bases between. CDR1 is DFQATT, CDR2 SNEGSKA, per germline (reference sequence). This CDR3 comprises 14 residues. CDR3 DNA: TGCAGTGCTACCTATCCCAGGGGGAACACTGAAGCTTTCTTT. Protein: CSATYPRGNTEAFF.

Comments on this clone: A much larger clone differs by one base, so this may be a read error. The chain is built from TRBV6-1 and TRBJ1-4, with D possibly being TRBD1 (5 bases). This CDR3 is 15 amino acids long. In germline, CDR1 is MNHNS, CDR2 SASEGT. The V and J ends lost 6 bases and 7 bases respectively, with 18 bases between them. The CDR3 loop reads CASSDERGAVEKLFF. DNA of the CDR3: TGTGCCAGCAGCGACGAAAGGGGAGCGGTTGAAAAACTGTTTTTT.

The gene calls are TRBV12-3 or TRBV12-4 and TRBJ2-1; D remains unclear. Trimming cost V 2 bases and J 10 bases, with 6 bases left between them. The CDR3 loop spans 11 amino acids. The CDR3: CASSLLEEQFF. The CDR3 nucleotides read TGTGCCAGCAGTTTATTAGAGGAGCAGTTCTTC.

This clone appeared many times. The rearrangement joins TRBV20-1 to TRBJ2-2, with 9 bases matching TRBD1. The CDR3 extends over 13 amino acids. V lost 6 bases to trimming and J lost 4 bases; unmatched junction nucleotides: 3. CDR1 is DFQATT, CDR2 SNEGSKA, per germline (reference sequence). The CDR3 DNA reads TGCAGTGCGTACAGGGGGCTCACCGGGGAGCTGTTTTTT. Amino acids: CSAYRGLTGELFF.

This clone was counted ten times or more. Written as DNA, the CDR3 is TGTGCCAGCAGCCCCGGACAGGGGGGGAATGAAAAACTGTTTTTT. This gives the protein CASSPGQGGNEKLFF. This chain uses TRBV7-8 with TRBJ1-4; 10 nucleotides agree with TRBD1. CDR1 is SGHVS and CDR2 is FQNEAQ in the germline V gene. The CDR3 length is 15 residues. Trimming cost V 5 bases and J 5 bases; bases outside gene matches: 5.

There are many counts of this clone. V is TRBV18 and J is TRBJ2-1, with D perhaps matching TRBD1 (5 bases). This CDR3 is built from 15 residues. Germline CDR1 KGHSH, CDR2 LQKENI. V gave up 3 bases and J gave up 7 bases, with 16 bases separating them. DNA of the CDR3: TGTGCCAGCTCACCCAGGGTTCTAAGAATGAATGAGCAGTTCTTC. Its translation: CASSPRVLRMNEQFF.

This clone was observed at least ten times. The rearrangement links TRBV6-1 to TRBJ2-2; D gene ambiguous. Trimming left V 5 bases short and J 6 bases short, with 16 bases between. Germline V gene sequence: CDR1 MNHNS, CDR2 SASEGT. The CDR3 length is 15 residues. The CDR3 nucleotides read TGTGCCAGCAGTACCCCGCCTCCTGGGGCCGGGGAGCTGTTTTTT. It codes for CASSTPPPGAGELFF.

This clone was counted at least ten times. V and J are TRBV18 and TRBJ1-1; D call uncertain. The CDR3 length is 16 residues. The ends were cut back, 0 bases at V and 1 base at J, with 12 bases in the middle. In germline, CDR1 is KGHSH, CDR2 LQKENI. The CDR3 spells CASSPPNRSRNTEAFF. Written as DNA, the CDR3 is TGTGCCAGCTCACCACCGAATCGTTCTAGGAACACTGAAGCTTTCTTT.

Here the CDR3 reads CASSPSGGNTGELFF. Written as DNA, the CDR3 is TGTGCCAGCAGCCCTAGCGGGGGAAACACCGGGGAGCTGTTTTTT. This rearrangement joins TRBV2 to TRBJ2-2; the match to TRBD2 covers 10 bases. Germline V gene lookup returns CDR1 SNHLY and CDR2 FYNNEI. Unmatched junction bases numbered 3, after V lost 6 bases and J lost 2 bases. The CDR3 is made up of 15 amino acids.

V and J are TRBV30 and TRBJ1-3; a possible D gene is TRBD1 (6 bases). The CDR3 runs 14 residues. Germline V gives CDR1 GTSNPN, CDR2 SVGIG (reference sequence). V lost 0 bases, J lost 1 base, and 7 bases lay in between. In DNA, the CDR3 is TGTGCCTGGAGTGTACAGGGATCTGGAAACACCATATATTTT. The encoded protein is CAWSVQGSGNTIYF.

This clone showed up just a few times. The CDR3 DNA sequence: TGTGCCAGCAGTGTACAGGCCAGCACTGAAGCTTTCTTT. It is translated as CASSVQASTEAFF. The chain uses TRBV6-2 or TRBV6-3 and TRBJ1-1; perhaps TRBD1 as D (5 bases). Trimming cost V 5 bases and J 4 bases, with 11 bases left between them. Germline V CDR1 and CDR2: MNHEY, SVGEGT. The CDR3 spans 13 residues.

This clone was found many times. This chain links TRBV9 with TRBJ2-5; weak D call: TRBD1 (6 bases). Germline V CDR1 and CDR2: SGDLS, YYNGEE. CDR3 length equals 14 residues. Trimming pared 3 bases from V and 1 base from J, leaving 10 bases between. The CDR3 DNA reads TGTGCCAGCAGCGCTGGGGGCAGCCAAGAGACCCAGTACTTC. Amino acid sequence: CASSAGGSQETQYF.

The CDR3 spells CASSRGTEAFF. The CDR3 bases are TGTGCCAGCAGCCGGGGGACTGAAGCTTTCTTT. The chain carries TRBV6-1 and TRBJ1-1; weak D call: TRBD1 (5 bases). Trimming took off 6 bases at V and 5 bases at J, with 7 bases between the two ends. This CDR3 is 11 amino acids long. CDR1 MNHNS and CDR2 SASEGT come from the germline V gene.

This clone was counted at least ten times. The chain joins TRBV10-3 to TRBJ2-1; possibly TRBD1 or TRBD2 for D (5 bases each). V was cut by 5 bases and J by 3 bases, with 14 bases left in between. Germline V lookup: CDR1 ENHRY, CDR2 SYGVKD. CDR3 length: 15 amino acids. Here the CDR3 reads CAISTEGRGYNEQFF. The CDR3 bases are TGTGCCATCAGTACCGAGGGAAGGGGCTACAATGAGCAGTTCTTC.

This chain links TRBV5-1 with TRBJ2-3; TRBD2 agrees at 10 bases. The CDR3 spans 15 residues. CDR1 is SGHRS, CDR2 YFSETQ, per germline. V was clipped by 7 bases and J by 3 bases; unmatched bases: 8. The CDR3 loop is CASRPGTSETDTQYF. CDR3 DNA: TGCGCCAGCCGCCCCGGGACTAGCGAGACAGATACGCAGTATTTT. The full variable domain, in which reference TRBV5-1 and TRBJ2-3 provide the parts outside the CDR3, is KAGVTQTPRYLIKTRGQQVTLSCSPISGHRSVSWYQQTPGQGLQFLFEYFSETQRNKGNFPGRFSGRQFSNSRSEMNVSTLELGDSALYLCASRPGTSETDTQYFGPGTRLTVL.

The chain is built from TRBV27 and TRBJ2-7; 8 nucleotides match TRBD2. Germline lookup yields CDR1 MNHEY and CDR2 SMNVEV (reference sequence). V was clipped by 7 bases and J by 1 base; unmatched bases: 3. This CDR3 region has 13 residues. CDR3 protein: CASKASGSYEQYF. The CDR3 DNA reads TGTGCCAGCAAGGCTAGCGGGTCCTACGAGCAGTACTTC.

A few counts support this clone. The V gene is TRBV12-3 or TRBV12-4, the J gene TRBJ2-7, with 8 bases fitting TRBD2. This CDR3 comprises 15 residues. The V and J ends lost 2 bases and 0 bases, in that order; junction bases with no gene match: 3. The CDR3 is CASSLIAGTSYEQYF. The CDR3 DNA reads as TGTGCCAGCAGTTTAATAGCGGGGACCTCCTACGAGCAGTACTTC.